The clone carrying this T cell receptor beta chain turned up a few times. Its antigen is unidentified. These data are taken from a study of cytomegalovirus exposure and HLA in healthy donors. With 60 Vbeta and 13 Jbeta primers, the PCR was carried out. The method was immunoSEQ multiplex PCR; TCRdb's version includes in-frame clones alone and lacks a portion of them. The sample gives under 200,000 clones, roughly 13% of which show up once; approximately 8.4% is in the top ten. This CDR3 has 13 amino acids. V gave up 0 bases and J gave up 2 bases, with 5 bases separating them. Germline CDR1 is LNHNV and CDR2 is YYDKDF (reference sequence). Points from the study as a whole: With later analysis, a missense DCLRE1C variant became linked to TCR beta V- and J-gene trimming.

J is TRBJ2-7 and V is TRBV15; D unclear. The sequenced material came from PBMCs. The sequence derives from a man aged 50-59 years in good health and CMV-seropositive. CDR3 residues: CATSREGPYEQYF. In DNA, the CDR3 is TGTGCCACCAGCAGAGAGGGCCCCTACGAGCAGTACTTC.